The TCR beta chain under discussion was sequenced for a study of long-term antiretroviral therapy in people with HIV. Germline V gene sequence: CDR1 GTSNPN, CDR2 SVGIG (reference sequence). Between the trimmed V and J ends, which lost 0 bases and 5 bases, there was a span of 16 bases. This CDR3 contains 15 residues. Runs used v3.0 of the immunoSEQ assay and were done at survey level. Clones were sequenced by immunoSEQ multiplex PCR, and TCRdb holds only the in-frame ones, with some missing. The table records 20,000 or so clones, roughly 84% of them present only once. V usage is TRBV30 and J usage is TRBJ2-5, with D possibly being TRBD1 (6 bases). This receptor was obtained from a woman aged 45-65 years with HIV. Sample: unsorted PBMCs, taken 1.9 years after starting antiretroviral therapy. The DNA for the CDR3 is TGTGCCTGGAGTGTATTTTGGGGGCCGGGGGAGACCCAGTACTTC. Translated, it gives CAWSVFWGPGETQYF.